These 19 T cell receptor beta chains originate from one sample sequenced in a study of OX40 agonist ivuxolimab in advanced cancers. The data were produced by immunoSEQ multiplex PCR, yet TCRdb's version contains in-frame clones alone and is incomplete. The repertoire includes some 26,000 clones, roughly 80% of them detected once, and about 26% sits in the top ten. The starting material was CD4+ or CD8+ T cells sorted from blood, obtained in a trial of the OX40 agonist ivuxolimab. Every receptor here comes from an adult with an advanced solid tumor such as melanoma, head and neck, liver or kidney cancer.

The CDR3 DNA is TGTGCCAGCGGGCCGGGTATCAATCAGCCCCAGCATTTT. Protein sequence: CASGPGINQPQHF. The rearrangement links TRBV6-5 to TRBJ1-5; no clear D. The CDR3 runs 13 residues. Germline V lookup: CDR1 MNHEY, CDR2 SVGAGI. V was pared by 8 bases and J by 3 bases, with 11 bases between.

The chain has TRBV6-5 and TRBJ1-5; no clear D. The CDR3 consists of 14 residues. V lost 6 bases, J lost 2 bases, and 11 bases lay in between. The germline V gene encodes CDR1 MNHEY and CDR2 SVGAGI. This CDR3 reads CASSPLAGNQPQHF. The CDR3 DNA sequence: TGTGCCAGCAGCCCCCTAGCGGGCAATCAGCCCCAGCATTTT.

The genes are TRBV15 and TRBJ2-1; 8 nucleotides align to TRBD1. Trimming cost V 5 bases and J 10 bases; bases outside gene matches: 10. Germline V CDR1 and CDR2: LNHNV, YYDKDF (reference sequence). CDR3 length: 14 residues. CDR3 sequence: CATSGADRESEQFF. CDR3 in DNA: TGTGCCACCAGCGGAGCGGACAGGGAGTCGGAGCAGTTCTTC.

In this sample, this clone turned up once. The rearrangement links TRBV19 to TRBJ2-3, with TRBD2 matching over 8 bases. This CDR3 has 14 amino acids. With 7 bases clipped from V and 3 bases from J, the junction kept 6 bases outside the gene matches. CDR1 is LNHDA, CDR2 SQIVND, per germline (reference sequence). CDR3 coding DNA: TGTGCCAGTATGCAGCGGGGGCGAACAGATACGCAGTATTTT. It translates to CASMQRGRTDTQYF.

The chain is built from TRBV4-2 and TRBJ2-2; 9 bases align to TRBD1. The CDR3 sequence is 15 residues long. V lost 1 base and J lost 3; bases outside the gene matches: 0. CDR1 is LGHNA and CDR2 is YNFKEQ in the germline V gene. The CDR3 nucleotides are TGTGCCAGCAGCCAAGGGGACAGGGACACCGGGGAGCTGTTTTTT. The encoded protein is CASSQGDRDTGELFF.

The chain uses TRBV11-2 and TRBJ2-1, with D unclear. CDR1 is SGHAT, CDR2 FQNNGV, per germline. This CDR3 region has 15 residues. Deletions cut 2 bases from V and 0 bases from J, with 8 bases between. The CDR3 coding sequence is TGTGCCAGCAGCTTATTCGAGAGCTCCTACAATGAGCAGTTCTTC. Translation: CASSLFESSYNEQFF.

The CDR3 spells CASSAESGVPYEQYF. CDR3 bases: TGTGCCAGCAGCGCCGAAAGCGGGGTCCCCTACGAGCAGTACTTC. The V gene is TRBV7-9, the J gene TRBJ2-7, with 7 bases that match TRBD2. V gave up 5 bases and J gave up 2 bases; unmatched junction bases: 9. Germline assignment: CDR1 SEHNR and CDR2 FQNEAQ (reference sequence). CDR3 length equals 15 residues.

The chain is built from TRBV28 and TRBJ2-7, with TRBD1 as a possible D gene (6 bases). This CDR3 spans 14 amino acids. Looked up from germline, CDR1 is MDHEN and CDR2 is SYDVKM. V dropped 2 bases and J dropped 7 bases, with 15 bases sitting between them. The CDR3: CASSLPGPGTEQYF. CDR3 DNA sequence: TGTGCCAGCAGTTTACCAGGTCCGGGGACAGAGCAGTACTTC.

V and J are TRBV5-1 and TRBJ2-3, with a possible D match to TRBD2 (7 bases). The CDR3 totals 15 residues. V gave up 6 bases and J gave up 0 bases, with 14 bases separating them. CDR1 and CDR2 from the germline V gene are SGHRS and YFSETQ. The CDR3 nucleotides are TGCGCCAGCACGCAAGGGGGAGGGAGCACAGATACGCAGTATTTT. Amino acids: CASTQGGGSTDTQYF.

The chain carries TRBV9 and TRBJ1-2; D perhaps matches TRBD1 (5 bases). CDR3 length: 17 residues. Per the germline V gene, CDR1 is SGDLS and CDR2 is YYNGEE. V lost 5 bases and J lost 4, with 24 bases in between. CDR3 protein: CASSHPAQQVSIYGYTF. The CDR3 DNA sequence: TGTGCCAGCAGTCACCCGGCCCAACAGGTCTCCATCTATGGCTACACCTTC.

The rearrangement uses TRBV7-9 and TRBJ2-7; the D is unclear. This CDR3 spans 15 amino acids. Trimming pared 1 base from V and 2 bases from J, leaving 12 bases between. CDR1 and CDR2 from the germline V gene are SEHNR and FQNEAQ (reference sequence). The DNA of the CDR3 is TGTGCCAGCAGCTTAGAAGGGTTGGGGACCTACGAGCAGTACTTC. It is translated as CASSLEGLGTYEQYF.

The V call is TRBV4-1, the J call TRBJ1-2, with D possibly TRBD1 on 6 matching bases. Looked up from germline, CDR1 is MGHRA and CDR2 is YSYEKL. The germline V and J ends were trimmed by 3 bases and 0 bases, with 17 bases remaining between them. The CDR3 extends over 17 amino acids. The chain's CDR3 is CASSHIQGGESNYGYTF. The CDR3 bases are TGCGCCAGCAGCCACATACAGGGAGGGGAATCTAACTATGGCTACACCTTC.

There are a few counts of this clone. CDR3 region: CASTQGWTEAFF. CDR3 nucleotides: TGTGCCAGTACCCAAGGGTGGACTGAAGCTTTCTTT. The rearrangement links TRBV19 to TRBJ1-1; D is unresolved. V was cut by 7 bases and J by 5 bases, with 11 bases left in between. Germline CDR1 and CDR2: LNHDA and SQIVND (reference sequence). The CDR3 is 12 amino acids.

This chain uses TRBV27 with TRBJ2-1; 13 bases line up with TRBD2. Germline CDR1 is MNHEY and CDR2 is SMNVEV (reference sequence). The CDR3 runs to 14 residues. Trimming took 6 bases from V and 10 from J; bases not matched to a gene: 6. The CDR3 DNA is TGTGCCAGCAGCTGGACTAGCGGGAGAGACGAGCAGTTCTTC. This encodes CASSWTSGRDEQFF.

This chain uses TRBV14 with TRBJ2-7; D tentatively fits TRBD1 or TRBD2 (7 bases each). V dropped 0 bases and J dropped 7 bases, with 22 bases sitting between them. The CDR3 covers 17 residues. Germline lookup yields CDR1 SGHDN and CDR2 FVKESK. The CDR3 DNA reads TGTGCCAGCAGCCAAGATGGGAGGACAGGCCCCGGGGGGGAGCAGTACTTC. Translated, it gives CASSQDGRTGPGGEQYF.

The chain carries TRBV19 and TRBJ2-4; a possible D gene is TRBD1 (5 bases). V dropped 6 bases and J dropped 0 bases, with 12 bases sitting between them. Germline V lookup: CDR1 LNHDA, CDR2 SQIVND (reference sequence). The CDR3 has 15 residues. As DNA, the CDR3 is TGTGCCAGTAGCTCACAGGTCGAAGCCAAAAACATTCAGTACTTC. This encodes CASSSQVEAKNIQYF.

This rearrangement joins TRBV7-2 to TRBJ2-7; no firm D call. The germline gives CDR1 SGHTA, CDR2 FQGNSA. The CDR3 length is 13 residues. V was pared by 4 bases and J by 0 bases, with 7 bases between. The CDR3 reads CASSSQSSYEQYF. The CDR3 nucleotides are TGTGCCAGCAGCTCCCAGAGCTCCTACGAGCAGTACTTC.

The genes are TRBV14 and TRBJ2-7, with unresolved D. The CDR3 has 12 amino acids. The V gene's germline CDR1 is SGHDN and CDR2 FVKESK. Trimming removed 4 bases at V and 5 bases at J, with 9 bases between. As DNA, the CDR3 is TGTGCCAGCAGCCCCCACTTGGACGAGCAGTACTTC. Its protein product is CASSPHLDEQYF.

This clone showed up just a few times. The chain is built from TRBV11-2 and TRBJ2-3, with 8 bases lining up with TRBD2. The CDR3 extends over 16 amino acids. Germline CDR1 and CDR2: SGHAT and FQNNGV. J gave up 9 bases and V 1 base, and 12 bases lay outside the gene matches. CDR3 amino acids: CASSLGTSPGAETQYF. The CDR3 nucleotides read TGTGCCAGCAGCTTAGGGACTAGCCCGGGAGCCGAAACGCAGTATTTT. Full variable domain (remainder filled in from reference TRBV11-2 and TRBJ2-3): EAGVAQSPRYKIIEKRQSVAFWCNPISGHATLYWYQQILGQGPKLLIQFQNNGVVDDSQLPKDRFSAERLKGVDSTLKIQPAKLEDSAVYLCASSLGTSPGAETQYFGPGTRLTVL.